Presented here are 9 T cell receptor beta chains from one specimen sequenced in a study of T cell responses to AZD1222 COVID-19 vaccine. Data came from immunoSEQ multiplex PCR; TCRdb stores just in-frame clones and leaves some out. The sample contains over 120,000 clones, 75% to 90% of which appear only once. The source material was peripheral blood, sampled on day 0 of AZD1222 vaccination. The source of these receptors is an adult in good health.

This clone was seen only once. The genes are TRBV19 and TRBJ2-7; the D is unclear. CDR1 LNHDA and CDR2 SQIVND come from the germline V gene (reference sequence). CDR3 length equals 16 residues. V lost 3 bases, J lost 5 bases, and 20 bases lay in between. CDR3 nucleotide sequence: TGTGCCAGTAGTATGGAAAAGGTGCTCTCGATGGACGAGCAGTACTTC. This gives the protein CASSMEKVLSMDEQYF.

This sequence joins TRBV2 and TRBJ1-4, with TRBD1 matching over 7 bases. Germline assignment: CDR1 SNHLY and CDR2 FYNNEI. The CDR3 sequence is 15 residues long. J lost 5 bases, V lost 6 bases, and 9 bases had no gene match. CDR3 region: CASRVTGNHNEKLFF. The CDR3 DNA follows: TGTGCCAGCAGGGTGACAGGGAATCACAATGAAAAACTGTTTTTT.

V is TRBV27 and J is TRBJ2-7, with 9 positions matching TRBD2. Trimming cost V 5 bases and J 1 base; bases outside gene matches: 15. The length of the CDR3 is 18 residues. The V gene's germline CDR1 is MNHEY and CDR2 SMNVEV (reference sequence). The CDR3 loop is CASSHHPFKREASYEQYF. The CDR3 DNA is TGTGCCAGCAGTCACCACCCATTTAAGCGGGAGGCATCCTACGAGCAGTACTTC.

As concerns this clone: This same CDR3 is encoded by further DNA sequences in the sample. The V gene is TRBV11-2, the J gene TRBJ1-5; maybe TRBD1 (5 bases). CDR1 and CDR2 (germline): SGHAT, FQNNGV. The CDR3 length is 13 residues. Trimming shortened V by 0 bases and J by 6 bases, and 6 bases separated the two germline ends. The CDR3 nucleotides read TGTGCCAGCAGCTTAGATAGGGGTCAGCCCCAGCATTTT. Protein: CASSLDRGQPQHF.

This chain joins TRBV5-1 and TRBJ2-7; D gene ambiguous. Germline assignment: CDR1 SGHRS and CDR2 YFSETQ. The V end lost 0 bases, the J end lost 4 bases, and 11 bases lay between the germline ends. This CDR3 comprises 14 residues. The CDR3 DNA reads TGCGCCAGCAGCTTGGCGCACTCCGATTACGAGCAGTACTTC. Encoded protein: CASSLAHSDYEQYF.

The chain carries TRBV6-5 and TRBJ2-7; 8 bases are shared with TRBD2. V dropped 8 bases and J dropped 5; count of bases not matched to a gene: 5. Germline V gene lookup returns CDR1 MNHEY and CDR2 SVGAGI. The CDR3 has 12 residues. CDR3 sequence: CASRAGEDEQYF. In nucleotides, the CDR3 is TGTGCCAGCCGAGCGGGGGAAGACGAGCAGTACTTC.

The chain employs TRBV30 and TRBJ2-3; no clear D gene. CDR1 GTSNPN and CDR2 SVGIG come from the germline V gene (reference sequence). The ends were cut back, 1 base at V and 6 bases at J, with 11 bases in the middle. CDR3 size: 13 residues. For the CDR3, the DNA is TGTGCCTGGAGTGCACTCGTTCGGGATACGCAGTATTTT. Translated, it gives CAWSALVRDTQYF.

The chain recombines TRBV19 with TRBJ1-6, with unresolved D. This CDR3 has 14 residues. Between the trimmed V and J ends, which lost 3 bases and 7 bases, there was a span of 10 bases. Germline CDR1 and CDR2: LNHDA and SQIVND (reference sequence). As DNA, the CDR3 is TGTGCCAGTAGTATTTGGGCAAGGAATTCACCCCTCCACTTT. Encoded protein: CASSIWARNSPLHF. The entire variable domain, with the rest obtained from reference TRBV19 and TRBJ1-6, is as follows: DGGITQSPKYLFRKEGQNVTLSCEQNLNHDAMYWYRQDPGQGLRLIYYSQIVNDFQKGDIAEGYSVSREKKESFPLTVTSAQKNPTAFYLCASSIWARNSPLHFGNGTRLTVT.

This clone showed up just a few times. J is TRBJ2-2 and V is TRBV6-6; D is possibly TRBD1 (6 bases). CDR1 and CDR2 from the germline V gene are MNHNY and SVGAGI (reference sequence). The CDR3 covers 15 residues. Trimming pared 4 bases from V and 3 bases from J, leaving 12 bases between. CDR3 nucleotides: TGTGCCAGCAGTTTACTTGGGGGCCACACCGGGGAGCTGTTTTTT. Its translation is CASSLLGGHTGELFF.